This entry lists 14 T cell receptor beta chains sequenced from one sample in a study of shared clonotypes between healthy human individuals. Produced via immunoSEQ multiplex PCR; TCRdb's table is partial and in-frame only. Among under 2.5 million clones listed, around 92% were seen once. Sequencing was done on a sample of naive CD4+ T cells from PBMCs. Specified subset: CD45RA+ positively selected. These receptors all come from a young man in good health. Some clones in this sample may be carry-over from other donors' samples.

Written as DNA, the CDR3 is TGTGCCAGCAGTGAAGGACCCGCTAACTATGGCTACACCTTC. Amino acid sequence: CASSEGPANYGYTF. The chain uses TRBV6-1 and TRBJ1-2; D is ambiguous. CDR1 MNHNS and CDR2 SASEGT come from the germline V gene. CDR3 length: 14 residues. Trimming cost V 1 base and J 0 bases, with 6 bases left between them.

A word on this clone: This specimen includes other DNA sequences encoding the same CDR3. The chain combines TRBV5-1 with TRBJ2-7; D is ambiguous. CDR1 and CDR2 (germline): SGHRS, YFSETQ. The CDR3 has 14 residues. V was cut by 0 bases and J by 0 bases, with 7 bases left in between. CDR3 bases: TGCGCCAGCAGCTTGGGGCCTGGCTCCTACGAGCAGTACTTC. This sequence encodes CASSLGPGSYEQYF.

The chain combines TRBV5-1 with TRBJ2-6; D is undetermined. The CDR3 spans 16 residues. V was trimmed by 0 bases and J by 2 bases, leaving 9 bases between them. Per germline, CDR1 SGHRS and CDR2 YFSETQ. The CDR3: CASSLAGSTGANVLTF. The CDR3 nucleotides read TGCGCCAGCAGCTTGGCCGGTTCGACTGGGGCCAACGTCCTGACTTTC.

This clone has only one observation. The rearrangement joins TRBV28 to TRBJ1-2, with D perhaps TRBD1 (5 bases). Germline V gene data show CDR1 as MDHEN and CDR2 as SYDVKM. This CDR3 is built from 15 residues. V was shortened by 2 bases and J by 4 bases, with 14 bases between the two germline ends. The CDR3 loop reads CASSLGGGVPYGYTF. The CDR3 coding sequence is TGTGCCAGCAGTTTAGGTGGGGGGGTCCCCTATGGCTACACCTTC.

This rearrangement joins TRBV6-5 to TRBJ2-2; D unclear. Trimming stripped 6 bases from V and 4 bases from J, with 12 bases between. There are 14 residues in the CDR3. Germline V lookup: CDR1 MNHEY, CDR2 SVGAGI. The CDR3 loop reads CASRGGTGTGELFF. CDR3 coding DNA: TGTGCCAGCAGGGGCGGCACGGGCACCGGGGAGCTGTTTTTT.

The chain recombines TRBV5-1 with TRBJ2-1; D is unclear. The CDR3 length is 13 residues. V lost 0 bases, J lost 8 bases, and 9 bases lay in between. Germline V gene sequence: CDR1 SGHRS, CDR2 YFSETQ. In DNA form, the CDR3 reads TGCGCCAGCAGCTTGGCCCCCATAGATGAGCAGTTCTTC. Its protein product is CASSLAPIDEQFF.

The CDR3 DNA reads TGTGCCAGCCAGATATCCGCAGCCCTTCCCGAGCAGTACTTC. Translating it yields CASQISAALPEQYF. The V and J genes are TRBV4-2 and TRBJ2-7; D is undetermined. Germline V gene data show CDR1 as LGHNA and CDR2 as YNFKEQ. Trimming removed 8 bases from V and 6 bases from J, with 20 bases in between. This CDR3 has 14 residues.

V usage is TRBV7-2 and J usage is TRBJ1-2; weak D call: TRBD1 (6 bases). This CDR3 has 16 amino acids. The V gene's germline CDR1 is SGHTA and CDR2 FQGNSA. V was trimmed by 0 bases and J by 7 bases, leaving 18 bases between them. CDR3 sequence: CASSLALGRGLGGYTF. In DNA form, the CDR3 reads TGTGCCAGCAGCTTAGCGTTGGGCAGGGGTCTCGGTGGCTACACCTTC.

The chain employs TRBV6-6 and TRBJ1-5, with D hard to call. The ends were cut back, 4 bases at V and 3 bases at J, with 7 bases in the middle. CDR1 and CDR2 (germline): MNHNY, SVGAGI (reference sequence). This CDR3 spans 13 amino acids. CDR3 nucleotides: TGTGCCAGCAGTTTACAGTACAATCAGCCCCAGCATTTT. Translating gives CASSLQYNQPQHF.

The genes are TRBV28 and TRBJ2-3; no reliable D call. With 3 bases removed from V and 4 bases from J, the gap between germline ends came to 11 bases. CDR1 is MDHEN and CDR2 is SYDVKM in the germline V gene. This CDR3 region has 14 residues. Here the CDR3 reads CASSFTQRPDTQYF. CDR3 in DNA: TGTGCCAGCAGTTTTACCCAACGACCAGATACGCAGTATTTT.

V usage is TRBV11-2 and J usage is TRBJ2-1, with 9 bases matching TRBD2. The CDR3 has 17 amino acids. With V trimmed by 0 bases and J by 7 bases, 10 bases remained unmatched. The V gene's germline CDR1 is SGHAT and CDR2 FQNNGV. The CDR3 DNA is TGTGCCAGCAGCTTAGATCTAACGGGACTAGCAGGGAATGAGCAGTTCTTC. This sequence encodes CASSLDLTGLAGNEQFF. Variable domain in full (rest from reference TRBV11-2 and TRBJ2-1): EAGVAQSPRYKIIEKRQSVAFWCNPISGHATLYWYQQILGQGPKLLIQFQNNGVVDDSQLPKDRFSAERLKGVDSTLKIQPAKLEDSAVYLCASSLDLTGLAGNEQFFGPGTRLTVL.

This clone has just one count. The chain employs TRBV7-2 and TRBJ2-3; the match to TRBD2 covers 7 bases. The V segment lost 1 base and the J segment 1 base; nucleotides outside the gene matches: 5. The CDR3 contains 16 residues. Germline V CDR1 and CDR2: SGHTA, FQGNSA. The chain's CDR3 is CASSLEGLAGTDTQYF. CDR3 bases: TGTGCCAGCAGCTTAGAGGGGCTAGCGGGCACAGATACGCAGTATTTT.

The J gene is TRBJ2-3, the V gene TRBV7-8; D is perhaps TRBD2 (5 bases). Per germline, CDR1 SGHVS and CDR2 FQNEAQ. Trimming removed 4 bases at V and 4 bases at J, with 9 bases between. The CDR3 covers 13 residues. In DNA form, the CDR3 reads TGTGCCAGCAGCTACGTGGGAGCAGATACGCAGTATTTT. Encoded protein: CASSYVGADTQYF.

V gene TRBV11-2 combines with J gene TRBJ2-2; 9 bases are shared with TRBD1. The CDR3 runs 16 residues. The V gene end was trimmed by 3 bases and the J gene end by 5 bases; junction bases not matched to a gene: 7. CDR1 and CDR2 (germline): SGHAT, FQNNGV. The CDR3, as DNA: TGTGCCAGCAGCTTCCCGGGACAGGGAACGACCGGGGAGCTGTTTTTT. It yields the protein CASSFPGQGTTGELFF.